These 27 T cell receptor beta chains were sequenced from one sample in a study of blood T cell repertoires in COVID-19. Clones were read by immunoSEQ multiplex PCR, and TCRdb kept only the in-frame ones, dropping some. The repertoire has some 390,000 clones, 85% to 90% of them found once; the top ten carry more than 0.95%. Material for sequencing was PBMCs or T cells enriched from blood (not recorded which). Source of these receptors: a man aged 30 to 39 who had recovered from COVID-19.

The V and J genes are TRBV24-1 and TRBJ2-6; no reliable D call. The V and J ends lost 12 bases and 0 bases respectively, with 11 bases between them. CDR1 is KGHDR, CDR2 SFDVKD, per germline. This CDR3 contains 14 residues. The CDR3 nucleotides are TGTGCCGCAAGATACACCTCTGGGGCCAACGTCCTGACTTTC. Protein: CAARYTSGANVLTF.

This chain connects TRBV3-1 (or the pseudogene TRBV3-2) to TRBJ2-4; 12 positions match TRBD1. The CDR3 contains 21 residues. V was pared by 3 bases and J by 0 bases, with 15 bases of the junction left unmatched. Germline assignment: CDR1 LGHDT and CDR2 YNNKEL (reference sequence). CDR3 nucleotide sequence: TGTGCCAGCAGCCAGGGCTTGGGGGACAGGGGGCTACCGCTAGCCAAAAACATTCAGTACTTC. The encoded protein is CASSQGLGDRGLPLAKNIQYF.

The gene calls are TRBV27 and TRBJ1-1; D is unresolved. The CDR3 sequence is 14 residues long. The V gene lost 5 bases and the J gene lost 2 bases, with 12 bases spanning the gap. The V gene's germline CDR1 is MNHEY and CDR2 SMNVEV (reference sequence). CDR3 bases: TGTGCCAGCAGTGTCGACCGGGAAAACACTGAAGCTTTCTTT. It translates to CASSVDRENTEAFF.

This CDR3 reads CATSDTGFGNEKLFF. The CDR3 DNA reads as TGTGCCACCAGTGATACGGGGTTTGGTAATGAAAAACTGTTTTTT. This chain uses TRBV24-1 with TRBJ1-4; unclear D gene. V was pared by 3 bases and J by 4 bases, with 11 bases between. Germline V lookup: CDR1 KGHDR, CDR2 SFDVKD. The CDR3 has 15 residues.

The chain has TRBV27 and TRBJ2-2, with TRBD2 matching over 10 bases. The CDR3 runs to 17 residues. V shed 2 bases, J shed 2 bases, and the junction held 5 bases outside the gene matches. Germline V gene sequence: CDR1 MNHEY, CDR2 SMNVEV (reference sequence). The CDR3 protein is CASSLLGLAANTGELFF. CDR3 DNA sequence: TGTGCCAGCAGTTTACTCGGACTAGCGGCAAACACCGGGGAGCTGTTTTTT.

The CDR3 is CAWSVQRIQGYSYEQYF. CDR3 sequence (DNA): TGTGCCTGGAGTGTCCAAAGAATACAGGGCTACTCCTACGAGCAGTACTTC. The gene calls are TRBV30 and TRBJ2-7; TRBD1 might be the D (6 bases). V was cut by 0 bases and J by 0 bases, with 18 bases left in between. CDR3 size: 17 residues. Germline V CDR1 and CDR2: GTSNPN, SVGIG (reference sequence).

The genes are TRBV15 and TRBJ2-7; D is undetermined. This CDR3 region has 12 residues. The V end lost 0 bases, the J end lost 7 bases, and 7 bases lay between the germline ends. CDR1 LNHNV and CDR2 YYDKDF come from the germline V gene (reference sequence). In DNA, the CDR3 is TGTGCCACCAGCAGAGATACCGAGGAGCAGTACTTC. Translated: CATSRDTEEQYF. Based on the CDR3 plus reference TRBV15 and TRBJ2-7, the full variable domain is DAMVIQNPRYQVTQFGKPVTLSCSQTLNHNVMYWYQQKSSQAPKLLFHYYDKDFNNEADTPDNFQSRRPNTSFCFLDIRSPGLGDTAMYLCATSRDTEEQYFGPGTRLTVT.

This chain links TRBV28 with TRBJ2-7; 8 bases fit TRBD2. This CDR3 contains 16 residues. The trim removed 5 bases at V and 7 bases at J, leaving 16 bases unmatched. Germline loops: CDR1 MDHEN, CDR2 SYDVKM. The CDR3 nucleotides read TGTGCCAGCAGTCCGACCCCGTTTGCGGGAGGAAGGGAGCAGTACTTC. It yields the protein CASSPTPFAGGREQYF.

This chain joins TRBV28 and TRBJ2-7; a possible D gene is TRBD1 (6 bases). This CDR3 has 13 residues. The V gene lost 8 bases and the J gene lost 1 base, with 12 bases spanning the gap. From germline, CDR1 is MDHEN and CDR2 SYDVKM. The CDR3 coding sequence is TGTGCCAGCTTAGGGACATTGTCCTACGAGCAGTACTTC. This translates into CASLGTLSYEQYF.

V gene TRBV5-4 combines with J gene TRBJ2-7; TRBD2 might be the D (5 bases). V dropped 0 bases and J dropped 3 bases, with 13 bases sitting between them. This CDR3 is 15 amino acids long. CDR1 and CDR2 (germline): SGHNT, YYREEE (reference sequence). In DNA form, the CDR3 reads TGTGCCAGCAGCTTGGCCCCGGGATCTCGCTACGAGCAGTACTTC. Amino acid sequence: CASSLAPGSRYEQYF.

The rearrangement links TRBV5-1 to TRBJ2-3; TRBD2 matches 14 bases. V lost 3 bases and J lost 2; bases outside the gene matches: 2. The germline V gene has CDR1 SGHRS and CDR2 YFSETQ. The CDR3 consists of 16 residues. The CDR3: CASSSGLAGATDTQYF. In nucleotides, the CDR3 is TGCGCCAGCAGCTCGGGACTAGCGGGAGCCACAGATACGCAGTATTTT.

The V and J genes are TRBV20-1 and TRBJ1-1; no firm D call. The V and J ends lost 3 bases and 3 bases respectively, with 14 bases between them. CDR1 is DFQATT and CDR2 is SNEGSKA in the germline V gene (reference sequence). This CDR3 has 14 amino acids. CDR3 amino acids: CSASKLLSDTEAFF. In DNA form, the CDR3 reads TGCAGTGCTAGTAAGCTCTTGAGCGACACTGAAGCTTTCTTT.

CDR3 in DNA: TGTGCCAGCAGCGTAGGAGCTAGCGGGAGCGCAGATACGCAGTATTTT. It specifies CASSVGASGSADTQYF. V is TRBV9 and J is TRBJ2-3; 10 positions match TRBD2. V lost 0 bases to trimming and J lost 4 bases; unmatched junction nucleotides: 5. The CDR3 length is 16 residues. Germline V gene sequence: CDR1 SGDLS, CDR2 YYNGEE. The complete variable domain, with remaining parts taken from reference TRBV9 and TRBJ2-3, reads DSGVTQTPKHLITATGQRVTLRCSPRSGDLSVYWYQQSLDQGLQFLIQYYNGEERAKGNILERFSAQQFPDLHSELNLSSLELGDSALYFCASSVGASGSADTQYFGPGTRLTVL.

The V gene is TRBV7-3, the J gene TRBJ2-1; TRBD2 aligns across 8 bases. There are 15 residues in the CDR3. Germline values: CDR1 SGHTA, CDR2 FQGTGA. V was pared by 2 bases and J by 4 bases, with 4 bases of the junction left unmatched. Written as DNA, the CDR3 is TGTGCCAGCAGCTTAGGACTAGCACTTTACAATGAGCAGTTCTTC. This sequence encodes CASSLGLALYNEQFF. Combining the CDR3 with reference TRBV7-3 and TRBJ2-1 gives the whole variable domain GAGVSQTPSNKVTEKGKYVELRCDPISGHTALYWYRQSLGQGPEFLIYFQGTGAADDSGLPNDRFFAVRPEGSVSTLKIQRTERGDSAVYLCASSLGLALYNEQFFGPGTRLTVL.

The chain recombines TRBV9 with TRBJ1-5, with 7 bases aligning to TRBD1. Germline V gene lookup returns CDR1 SGDLS and CDR2 YYNGEE. V lost 3 bases to trimming and J lost 6 bases; unmatched junction nucleotides: 6. The CDR3 is 14 amino acids. CDR3 protein: CASSGRTGFQPQHF. CDR3 coding DNA: TGTGCCAGCAGCGGACGGACAGGATTTCAGCCCCAGCATTTT.

This chain connects TRBV11-2 to TRBJ1-2; D gene unclear. V was trimmed by 1 base and J by 4 bases, leaving 7 bases between them. The CDR3 runs 13 residues. Germline V lookup: CDR1 SGHAT, CDR2 FQNNGV. The CDR3 coding sequence is TGTGCCAGCAGCTTAGGTTCCGTCTATGGCTACACCTTC. The encoded protein is CASSLGSVYGYTF.

In DNA form, the CDR3 reads TGTGCCAGCAGCTCCCATTCGACAGGCAAGGGCGAGCAGTACTTC. It yields the protein CASSSHSTGKGEQYF. This chain joins TRBV6-5 and TRBJ2-7; a possible D gene is TRBD1 (6 bases). This CDR3 contains 15 residues. Trimming removed 6 bases from V and 6 bases from J, with 21 bases in between. Germline CDR1 MNHEY, CDR2 SVGAGI.

The chain uses TRBV7-9 and TRBJ2-7, with a possible D match to TRBD2 (5 bases). The CDR3 is made up of 14 amino acids. CDR1 is SEHNR and CDR2 is FQNEAQ in the germline V gene (reference sequence). The V end lost 1 base, the J end lost 5 bases, and 12 bases lay between the germline ends. The CDR3 nucleotides are TGTGCCAGCAGCTTAGTGGGAGCTCCCCACGAGCAGTACTTC. Translated: CASSLVGAPHEQYF.

The V and J genes are TRBV12-3 or TRBV12-4 and TRBJ2-5; the D is unclear. V dropped 6 bases and J dropped 5 bases, with 10 bases sitting between them. The CDR3 spans 12 residues. The CDR3: CASRGESETQYF. CDR3 in DNA: TGTGCCAGCAGGGGCGAATCGGAGACCCAGTACTTC.

The genes are TRBV28 and TRBJ1-3; perhaps TRBD1 as D (5 bases). CDR3 length: 15 residues. The V end lost 6 bases, the J end lost 9 bases, and 21 bases lay between the germline ends. Germline assignment: CDR1 MDHEN and CDR2 SYDVKM. CDR3 nucleotide sequence: TGTGCCAGCAGGCTTGGGGGAGGCGGTATAGGCACCATATATTTT. It specifies CASRLGGGGIGTIYF.

V and J are TRBV5-1 and TRBJ1-2; the D is unclear. From germline, CDR1 is SGHRS and CDR2 YFSETQ. The CDR3 extends over 15 amino acids. V was cut by 0 bases and J by 8 bases, with 17 bases left in between. The CDR3 DNA is TGCGCCAGCAGCTTGGGGACCGAGGGCCTTTACGGCTACACCTTC. Its protein is CASSLGTEGLYGYTF.

This clone appeared once. The genes are TRBV2 and TRBJ2-5, with unresolved D. This CDR3 contains 13 residues. CDR1 SNHLY and CDR2 FYNNEI come from the germline V gene. Trimming cost V 0 bases and J 7 bases, with 9 bases left between them. The CDR3 sequence is CASSEAPPGTQYF. The CDR3 DNA sequence: TGTGCCAGCAGTGAAGCTCCACCCGGGACCCAGTACTTC.

The V gene is TRBV28, the J gene TRBJ1-1, with a possible D match to TRBD1 (6 bases). Trimming removed 0 bases at V and 2 bases at J, with 10 bases between. This CDR3 has 15 residues. Looked up from germline, CDR1 is MDHEN and CDR2 is SYDVKM. The chain's CDR3 is CASSLWDSENTEAFF. DNA of the CDR3: TGTGCCAGCAGTTTATGGGACAGCGAAAACACTGAAGCTTTCTTT.

The CDR3 loop is CASSYSEGMGATEAFF. The CDR3 DNA follows: TGTGCCAGCAGCTATAGCGAGGGGATGGGGGCCACTGAAGCTTTCTTT. This chain joins TRBV7-3 and TRBJ1-1; a possible D gene is TRBD1 (6 bases). The CDR3 runs 16 residues. Germline CDR1 and CDR2: SGHTA and FQGTGA. The V end was cut by 4 bases, the J end by 4 bases, with 19 bases between.

This chain joins TRBV27 and TRBJ1-2, with TRBD1 matching over 10 bases. With V trimmed by 7 bases and J by 4 bases, 21 bases remained unmatched. Germline values: CDR1 MNHEY, CDR2 SMNVEV (reference sequence). The CDR3 consists of 19 residues. As DNA, the CDR3 is TGTGCCAGCACCCCTAAAACCGGGACAGGGGCCGCAGGTAGCTATGGCTACACCTTC. It translates to CASTPKTGTGAAGSYGYTF.

This chain uses TRBV19 with TRBJ1-5; TRBD1 might be the D (5 bases). This CDR3 spans 14 amino acids. V lost 5 bases and J 7 bases, leaving 15 bases between the germline ends. Germline V gene lookup returns CDR1 LNHDA and CDR2 SQIVND (reference sequence). The CDR3 nucleotides are TGTGCCAGTAGTTCCGAAGGGGCCGAGCAGCCCCAGCATTTT. This codes for CASSSEGAEQPQHF.

The chain carries TRBV18 and TRBJ1-5; 7 nucleotides match TRBD1. The V and J ends lost 2 bases and 1 base, in that order; junction bases with no gene match: 2. CDR3 length equals 15 residues. The germline CDR1 and CDR2 sequences are KGHSH and LQKENI. CDR3 nucleotide sequence: TGTGCCAGCTCACCAGGACAGGAGAGCAATCAGCCCCAGCATTTT. It codes for CASSPGQESNQPQHF.